This T cell receptor (beta chain) was sequenced in a study of blood T cell repertoires in COVID-19. Libraries were prepared by immunoSEQ multiplex PCR; TCRdb keeps only in-frame clonotypes and omits some of them. The data show tens of thousands of clones, roughly 80% seen once. Material: peripheral blood. This sequence was found in a man in his sixties with acute or convalescent COVID-19.

The CDR3 nucleotides are TGTGCCAGCAGTTCCGACAGGGTGCATGGCTACACCTTC. Protein: CASSSDRVHGYTF. The rearrangement uses TRBV12-3 or TRBV12-4 and TRBJ1-2, with 7 bases fitting TRBD1. The CDR3 contains 13 residues. The V and J ends lost 4 bases and 6 bases, in that order; junction bases with no gene match: 5.